This entry lists 5 T cell receptor beta chains sequenced from one sample in a study of T-cell memory formation after mild COVID-19. MiXCR was run by TCRdb on the 5' RACE reads, yielding one entry per CDR3 protein. Among some 290,000 distinct CDR3 sequences listed, 15% to 20% were seen once. Sample: PBMCs or a T cell subset sorted from them (not recorded which). These receptors were obtained from a man younger than 30 who had mild COVID-19 (a few samples of this study predate the infection). Cell type and time point are not known.

This clonotype was observed a handful of times. The DNA for the CDR3 is TGTGCCTGGAGTAAGCTGCGGGGGGCTGGGGCCAACGTCCTGACTTTC. Amino acids: CAWSKLRGAGANVLTF. The rearrangement links TRBV30 to TRBJ2-6; 8 nucleotides line up with TRBD2. In germline, CDR1 is GTSNPN, CDR2 SVGIG (reference sequence). This CDR3 has 16 residues. V shed 2 bases and J 2 bases; nucleotides not matched to a gene: 5.

This chain uses TRBV5-6 with TRBJ2-7, with TRBD1 matching 8 bases. The CDR3 loop spans 13 amino acids. CDR1 and CDR2 (germline): SGHDT, YYEEEE. V was clipped by 6 bases and J by 6 bases; unmatched bases: 8. The CDR3 spells CASNRNRGSEQYV. For the CDR3, the DNA is TGTGCCAGCAATCGAAACAGGGGGAGCGAGCAGTACGTC.

V and J are TRBV25-1 and TRBJ1-1; D might be TRBD1 (5 bases). CDR1 is MGHDK and CDR2 is SYGVNS in the germline V gene. This CDR3 spans 13 amino acids. With 3 bases removed from V and 3 bases from J, the gap between germline ends came to 8 bases. The CDR3 sequence is CASSEGRHTEAFF. DNA for the CDR3: TGTGCCAGCAGTGAGGGACGGCACACTGAAGCTTTCTTT.

This chain links TRBV6-1 with TRBJ1-5, with TRBD1 matching over 10 bases. The ends lost 6 bases at V and 2 bases at J; junction bases unmatched: 7. CDR3 size: 16 residues. CDR1 and CDR2 from the germline V gene are MNHNS and SASEGT. Here the CDR3 DNA reads TGTGCCAGCAGCGGACAGGGGGTGATTGGCAATCAGCCCCAGCATTTT. Protein: CASSGQGVIGNQPQHF.

The V call is TRBV7-2, the J call TRBJ2-3, with TRBD2 matching over 8 bases. Trimming cost V 4 bases and J 0 bases; bases outside gene matches: 6. Germline CDR1 SGHTA, CDR2 FQGNSA. CDR3 length: 16 amino acids. As DNA, the CDR3 is TGTGCCAGCAGCTCCCCGGGGGGGGGGAGCACAGATACGCAGTATTTT. Residues: CASSSPGGGSTDTQYF.